This T cell receptor (beta chain) stems from a study of control samples from healthy donors and cancer patients. Clones were sequenced by immunoSEQ multiplex PCR, and TCRdb holds only the in-frame ones, with some missing. The table has 110,000 or so clones, roughly 89% seen once. Material: blood. This receptor was identified in a young man in good health.

The CDR3 DNA sequence: TGTGCCAGCAGTTTAAAAAGAGGGGCCGGGGAGCTGTTTTTT. This translates into CASSLKRGAGELFF. V gene TRBV27 combines with J gene TRBJ2-2; D possibly uses TRBD1 or TRBD2 (5 bases each). The CDR3 loop spans 14 amino acids. V was trimmed by 2 bases and J by 6 bases, leaving 10 bases between them. The V gene's germline CDR1 is MNHEY and CDR2 SMNVEV (reference sequence).